Sequencing of this T cell receptor beta chain was carried out in a study of CD8 T cells in Susac syndrome. The authors reverse transcribed roughly 0.5 to 1 ug RNA with random hexamers. By means of immunoSEQ multiplex PCR, TCR beta CDR3 spanning 54 Vbeta and 13 Jbeta underwent amplification. TCRdb fed the immunoSEQ multiplex PCR reads into MiXCR, producing one record per CDR3 protein. Of around 190,000 distinct CDR3 sequences detected, 90% to 95% appear once; the ten largest clones hold around 0.1%. Germline lookup yields CDR1 LNHDA and CDR2 SQIVND (reference sequence). This CDR3 has 14 amino acids. Trimming took off 1 base at V and 5 bases at J, with 11 bases between the two ends.

The sequence was obtained from a human donor in good health. Sequencing was carried out using CD4+ T cells from PBMCs. The chain is built from TRBV19 and TRBJ1-2; no firm D call. The CDR3 here is CASSIGEAIYGYTF. CDR3 coding DNA: TGTGCCAGTAGTATAGGGGAGGCCATATATGGCTACACCTTC.